This T cell receptor beta chain was sequenced for a study of cytomegalovirus exposure and HLA in healthy donors. Study in general: The same platform was used for the 120 validation repertoires and the 500 to 700 first-cohort repertoires, a later analysis reported.

Sequenced by immunoSEQ multiplex PCR; TCRdb stores in-frame clones only, minus some. The sample lists under 75,000 clones; 95% were seen once. The V gene's germline CDR1 is SGDLS and CDR2 YYNGEE. V lost 3 bases and J 3 bases, leaving 5 bases between the germline ends. The CDR3 spans 12 residues. In regard to this clone: Its matching antigen is unknown.

Points from the study as a whole: In vitro, a few CMV-associated chains proved specific for CMV antigens. Cytomegalovirus association was listed for about 160 TCR beta chains.

This TCR was recovered from a woman between 18 and 29 years old in good health and CMV-seropositive. What was sequenced was PBMCs. The genes are TRBV9 and TRBJ2-3, with D unresolved. As DNA, the CDR3 is TGTGCCAGCAGCGCCTTTACAGATACGCAGTATTTT. Amino acid sequence: CASSAFTDTQYF.